This passage covers 8 T cell receptor beta chains from one sample sequenced in a study of blood T cell repertoires in COVID-19. Clones were read by immunoSEQ multiplex PCR, and TCRdb kept only the in-frame ones, dropping some. The sample has tens of thousands of clones, about 90% seen once. Sequenced sample: peripheral blood. All receptors come from a human donor in a cohort sampled during active COVID-19.

This clone appeared once. The rearrangement uses TRBV3-1 (or the pseudogene TRBV3-2) and TRBJ1-1; the D is unclear. The CDR3 runs to 12 residues. Trimming pared 0 bases from V and 10 bases from J, leaving 9 bases between. Germline V lookup: CDR1 LGHDT, CDR2 YNNKEL (reference sequence). CDR3: CASSQEGRTAFF. In nucleotides, the CDR3 is TGTGCCAGCAGCCAAGAGGGGAGGACAGCTTTCTTT.

This chain links TRBV4-2 with TRBJ2-6, with 7 nucleotides matching TRBD1. Germline V gene sequence: CDR1 LGHNA, CDR2 YNFKEQ. V was pared by 3 bases and J by 4 bases, with 9 bases of the junction left unmatched. This CDR3 spans 17 amino acids. The CDR3 region is CASSQSSTGSGANVLTF. The CDR3 bases are TGTGCCAGCAGCCAGAGTTCGACAGGGTCCGGGGCCAACGTCCTGACTTTC.

This chain connects TRBV7-9 to TRBJ1-2; possible D gene TRBD1, 6 bases. Deletions cut 1 base from V and 1 base from J, with 10 bases between. Germline V gene lookup returns CDR1 SEHNR and CDR2 FQNEAQ (reference sequence). The CDR3 contains 15 residues. The CDR3 DNA reads TGTGCCAGCAGCTTAGAGGGGGGGCTTAACTATGGCTACACCTTC. Its translation: CASSLEGGLNYGYTF.

The chain carries TRBV24-1 and TRBJ2-2, with 7 bases identical to TRBD1. The CDR3 runs 16 residues. The V gene's germline CDR1 is KGHDR and CDR2 SFDVKD. The ends lost 3 bases at V and 0 bases at J; junction bases unmatched: 3. Here the CDR3 DNA reads TGTGCCACCAGTGATGCAGGGGGATCGAACACCGGGGAGCTGTTTTTT. Protein sequence: CATSDAGGSNTGELFF.

A few counts support this clone. This chain uses TRBV7-9 with TRBJ2-5; the D is unclear. V was trimmed by 7 bases and J by 4 bases, leaving 10 bases between them. CDR3 length: 12 amino acids. Looked up from germline, CDR1 is SEHNR and CDR2 is FQNEAQ (reference sequence). The CDR3 here is CASTLPLETQYF. The CDR3 DNA follows: TGTGCCAGCACCCTACCCTTAGAGACCCAGTACTTC. The entire variable domain, with the rest obtained from reference TRBV7-9 and TRBJ2-5, is as follows: DTGVSQNPRHKITKRGQNVTFRCDPISEHNRLYWYRQTLGQGPEFLTYFQNEAQLEKSRLLSDRFSAERPKGSFSTLEIQRTEQGDSAMYLCASTLPLETQYFGPGTRLLVL.

CDR3 nucleotide sequence: TGTGCCAGCAGCCAAGCCTTCTACACCGGGGAGCTGTTTTTT. Its translation is CASSQAFYTGELFF. The rearrangement joins TRBV14 to TRBJ2-2; no reliable D call. V lost 1 base, J lost 3 bases, and 6 bases lay in between. The CDR3 runs to 14 residues. Germline V gene lookup returns CDR1 SGHDN and CDR2 FVKESK. Drawing the rest from reference TRBV14 and TRBJ2-2, the complete variable domain is EAGVTQFPSHSVIEKGQTVTLRCDPISGHDNLYWYRRVMGKEIKFLLHFVKESKQDESGMPNNRFLAERTGGTYSTLKVQPAELEDSGVYFCASSQAFYTGELFFGEGSRLTVL.

The CDR3 region has the DNA TGTGCCAGCAGGAGGGGGCTGACACAGGAGCAGTACTTC. Amino acids: CASRRGLTQEQYF. The chain carries TRBV2 and TRBJ2-7; 7 bases are a match to TRBD1. The trim removed 6 bases at V and 7 bases at J, leaving 9 bases unmatched. In germline, CDR1 is SNHLY, CDR2 FYNNEI. This CDR3 has 13 residues.

The J gene is TRBJ2-7, the V gene TRBV28; D remains ambiguous. V lost 3 bases to trimming and J lost 6 bases, with 6 bases between them. CDR1 MDHEN and CDR2 SYDVKM come from the germline V gene. The CDR3 is made up of 11 amino acids. The CDR3 loop is CASSFGSEQYF. Written as DNA, the CDR3 is TGTGCCAGCAGTTTTGGCAGCGAGCAGTACTTC.